This TCR beta chain was sequenced for a study of cytomegalovirus exposure and HLA in healthy donors. 60 Vbeta and 13 Jbeta primers were used in PCR. The data were produced by immunoSEQ multiplex PCR, yet TCRdb's version contains in-frame clones alone and is incomplete. The sample includes roughly 190,000 clones, approximately 82% of them seen just once. This receptor was obtained from a woman between 50 and 59 years old in good health and CMV-seropositive. The specimen was PBMCs.

CDR3 residues: CASSLGPYPTNEKLFF. The CDR3 nucleotides read TGTGCCAGCAGCTTGGGGCCATACCCAACTAATGAAAAACTGTTTTTT. The J gene is TRBJ1-4, the V gene TRBV5-5; D remains ambiguous. The germline V and J ends were trimmed by 0 bases and 0 bases, with 9 bases remaining between them. The CDR3 sequence is 16 residues long. Germline V gene sequence: CDR1 SGHKS, CDR2 YYEKEE (reference sequence).